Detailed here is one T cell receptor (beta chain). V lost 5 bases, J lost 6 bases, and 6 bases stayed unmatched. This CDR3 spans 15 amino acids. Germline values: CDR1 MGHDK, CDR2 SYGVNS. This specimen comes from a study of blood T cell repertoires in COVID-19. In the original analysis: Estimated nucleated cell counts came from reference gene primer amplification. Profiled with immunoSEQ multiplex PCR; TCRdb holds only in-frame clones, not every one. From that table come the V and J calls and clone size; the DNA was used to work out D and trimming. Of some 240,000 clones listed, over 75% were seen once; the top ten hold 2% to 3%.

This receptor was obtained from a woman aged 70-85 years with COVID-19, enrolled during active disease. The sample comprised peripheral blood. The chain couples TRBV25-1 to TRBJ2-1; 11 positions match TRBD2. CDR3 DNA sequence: TGTGCCAGCAGTAGTAGCGGGAGGGCGGCCAATGAGCAGTTCTTC. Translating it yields CASSSSGRAANEQFF.